This T cell receptor beta chain was identified during a study of blood T cell repertoires in COVID-19 (dated by TCRdb to about 2020). Background for the entire study: Samples from collaborators originated in the United States, Italy and Spain and spanned both the acute and convalescent phases of COVID-19. The material from the prospective study consisted of cDNA or gDNA derived from T cells, B-cell-depleted T cells, or PBMCs. Subjects who had been exposed to COVID-19, were actively infected with it, or had recovered from it provided the deeply sampled blood TCRbeta repertoires that made up the dataset. The repertoires were released in a freely available public database meant as a resource for research on the immune response to SARS-CoV-2. The samples were drawn from the first 160 participants of the ongoing ImmuneRACE study and from over 950 subjects provided by 6 global collaborators. Nearly every sample came with metadata listing a de-identified subject ID, COVID-19 status, age in years and sex. Where HLA class I and class II types were available, the types were taken from metadata supplied by the sample provider, not from assay-based typing.

In the case of this clone: The antigen this receptor binds is unknown. Base qualities are not at hand, and no much larger clone is one base apart.

CDR1 and CDR2, looked up from the germline V gene, are MRHNA and SNTAGT. The CDR3 runs 15 residues from the cysteine to the phenylalanine. Of the read, only the CDR3 DNA is kept; its 45 bases are in frame from base 1. Clipping removes 0 bases from V and 6 bases from J, with 2 as the unmatched junction base count. The immunoSEQ Assay, a bias-controlled multiplex PCR, was used to amplify TCRbeta CDR3 regions from genomic DNA. In the source study's methods: Nucleated cell counts per sample were estimated from amplification of reference gene primers within the assay. Sequence reads were collapsed and filtered to measure the absolute abundance of every unique TCRbeta CDR3 rearrangement. Productive Simpson clonality was computed per sample as the square root of Simpson's diversity index over productive rearrangements. The source is immuneACCESS, and TCRdb retained only in-frame sequences with V and J called. Part of the clones is not carried over; for the studies checked, unresolved V genes explain less than half of this, and the remainder is unexplained. The V and J calls and clone size come from that table; D and trimming were worked out from the DNA. This sample is represented by some 320,000 clones; 70% to 90% of them were singletons. The ten largest make up more than 6.5% of the sample.

Overall results and qualifications from the work: The amount of clinical and demographic metadata varied by source and participant and was provided uncurated.

Samples from volunteer blood donors who had recovered from COVID-19 were contributed by a second Seattle source. Collaborating institutions collected whole blood in K2EDTA tubes following their own protocols. Collaborator samples were shipped for TCRbeta analysis as frozen whole blood, isolated PBMCs, or DNA extracted from either sample type. Sequencing was carried out using peripheral blood. The chain joins TRBV6-4 to TRBJ2-1; 10 central bases correspond to TRBD2. The sequence was obtained from a woman aged 30 to 39 who had recovered from COVID-19. The CDR3 reads as follows: CASSDSGLARNEQFF. The DNA reads TGTGCCAGCAGTGACTCGGGACTAGCGCGCAATGAGCAGTTCTTC.